This T cell receptor (beta chain) was identified in a study of T cell responses to AZD1222 COVID-19 vaccine. Profiled with immunoSEQ multiplex PCR; TCRdb holds only in-frame clones, not every one. The data show about 190,000 clones, approximately 92% seen once. Germline V CDR1 and CDR2: SEHNR, FQNEAQ (reference sequence). The CDR3 consists of 12 residues. The ends were cut back, 5 bases at V and 8 bases at J, with 12 bases in the middle. This chain links TRBV7-9 with TRBJ1-2; the D is unclear. Sequenced material: peripheral blood, taken on day 0 of AZD1222 vaccination. This receptor was obtained from an adult in good health. CDR3 sequence (DNA): TGTGCCAGCAGCCCTGGACTACTGGGCTACACCTTC. Residues: CASSPGLLGYTF.